These 13 T cell receptor beta chains share one sample of origin, sequenced in a study of CD8 T cells in ankylosing spondylitis. Findings and caveats of the study: Blood of patients with ankylosing spondylitis appeared to be characterized by a TCR beta motif of several highly homologous variants.

TCRdb reanalysed the 5' RACE reads using MiXCR and keeps one entry per CDR3 protein. The sample holds about 840,000 distinct CDR3 sequences, 12% seen once. Their antigen targets remain unknown. Sequenced input: blood, either unsorted or a sorted T cell fraction (not recorded which). The receptors stem from a male donor with ankylosing spondylitis.

The table lists this clonotype with a few counts. The CDR3 spells CASTRLTDTQYF. CDR3 DNA: TGTGCCAGCACACGCCTCACAGATACGCAGTATTTT. This rearrangement joins TRBV6-6 to TRBJ2-3, with unresolved D. Trimming stripped 7 bases from V and 2 bases from J, with 7 bases between. CDR1 is MNHNY and CDR2 is SVGAGI in the germline V gene (reference sequence). The CDR3 runs to 12 residues.

This clonotype appeared a few times. This may stem from a read error, because a much larger clone lies one nucleotide away. The J gene is TRBJ2-7, the V gene TRBV7-2; D unresolved. The CDR3 has 11 residues. V was shortened by 3 bases and J by 5 bases, with 5 bases between the two germline ends. Germline V gene data show CDR1 as SGHTA and CDR2 as FQGNSA. The CDR3 bases are TGTGCCAGCAGCTTTTTCCACGAGCAGTACTTC. Translated: CASSFFHEQYF.

Concerning this clonotype itself: Being one base from a much bigger clone, this may be a read error. The V call is TRBV4-3, the J call TRBJ2-7, with D unclear. CDR3 length: 17 amino acids. Germline V gives CDR1 LGHNA, CDR2 YSLEER. The CDR3 region is CASSQDVSTAFSYGQYF. CDR3 sequence (DNA): TGCGCCAGCAGCCAAGACGTTTCGACCGCCTTTTCCTACGGGCAGTACTTC.

This clonotype appeared a few times. The chain employs TRBV18 and TRBJ2-7; D possibly corresponds to TRBD2 (7 bases). This CDR3 has 15 residues. Trimming left V 3 bases short and J 5 bases short, with 17 bases between. CDR1 and CDR2 from the germline V gene are KGHSH and LQKENI. CDR3 bases: TGTGCCAGCTCACCCATGGGAGTGGGGGGGCACGAGCAGTACTTC. It yields the protein CASSPMGVGGHEQYF.

The V call is TRBV20-1, the J call TRBJ1-2; D not certain. Germline values: CDR1 DFQATT, CDR2 SNEGSKA (reference sequence). The V end lost 2 bases, the J end lost 8 bases, and 12 bases lay between the germline ends. The CDR3 is 12 residues long. CDR3 loop: CSARRRGQGYTF. CDR3 DNA: TGCAGTGCTAGAAGAAGAGGGCAAGGCTACACCTTC.

The genes are TRBV4-3 and TRBJ2-5, with 7 nucleotides matching TRBD2. Germline V gene lookup returns CDR1 LGHNA and CDR2 YSLEER. The V gene end was trimmed by 2 bases and the J gene end by 3 bases; junction bases not matched to a gene: 3. The CDR3 runs 14 residues. This chain's CDR3 is CASSQRGREETQYF. CDR3 nucleotides: TGCGCCAGCAGCCAACGGGGGAGGGAAGAGACCCAGTACTTC.

The CDR3 DNA sequence: TGCGCCAGCAGCGTGACGGGACAGGGAAGCACTGAAGCTTTCTTT. This translates into CASSVTGQGSTEAFF. The chain recombines TRBV5-1 with TRBJ1-1; TRBD1 matches 9 bases. Germline loops: CDR1 SGHRS, CDR2 YFSETQ. This CDR3 region has 15 residues. With 4 bases clipped from V and 4 bases from J, the junction kept 8 bases outside the gene matches.

This clonotype appeared a few times. The rearrangement joins TRBV6-1 to TRBJ2-6, with a weak D call TRBD1 (6 bases). The CDR3 covers 13 residues. Germline assignment: CDR1 MNHNS and CDR2 SASEGT. The DNA of the CDR3 is TGTGCGGCCAGGGGCTCTGGGGCCAACGTCCTGACTTTC. This encodes CAARGSGANVLTF.

This clonotype has a handful of counts. The chain couples TRBV2 to TRBJ2-5; unclear D gene. The length of the CDR3 is 12 residues. Trimming shortened V by 6 bases and J by 5 bases, and 10 bases separated the two germline ends. CDR1 and CDR2 from the germline V gene are SNHLY and FYNNEI. The CDR3 nucleotides are TGTGCCAGCAGCGAACGGTGGGAGACCCAGTACTTC. This gives the protein CASSERWETQYF.

This rearrangement joins TRBV5-1 to TRBJ1-2, with 7 positions matching TRBD1. The germline V gene encodes CDR1 SGHRS and CDR2 YFSETQ. The V gene end was trimmed by 2 bases and the J gene end by 3 bases; junction bases not matched to a gene: 4. The CDR3 has 14 residues. Here the CDR3 reads CASSLQGMHYGYTF. CDR3 coding DNA: TGCGCCAGCAGCTTACAGGGGATGCACTATGGCTACACCTTC.

The chain links TRBV10-3 to TRBJ2-7, with 9 bases identical to TRBD1. This CDR3 is built from 13 residues. The junction had 10 bases not matched to a gene; V was cut back by 10 bases and J by 6 bases. Germline V lookup: CDR1 ENHRY, CDR2 SYGVKD. Written as DNA, the CDR3 is TGTGCCAGCACGCGACCGGGACAGGGCGAGCAGTACTTC. This codes for CASTRPGQGEQYF.

V is TRBV28 and J is TRBJ2-7; the D gene could be TRBD1 or TRBD2 (5 bases each). Germline V lookup: CDR1 MDHEN, CDR2 SYDVKM. Trimming took off 3 bases at V and 5 bases at J, with 11 bases between the two ends. The CDR3 covers 13 residues. The CDR3 nucleotides are TGTGCCAGCAGTTTCCGAGGGACCCACGAGCAGTACTTC. Amino acid sequence: CASSFRGTHEQYF.

The chain recombines TRBV29-1 with TRBJ1-1; possible D gene TRBD1, 5 bases. V was trimmed by 5 bases and J by 5 bases, leaving 12 bases between them. The CDR3 sequence is 12 residues long. Germline assignment: CDR1 SQVTM and CDR2 ANQGSEA. The CDR3 nucleotides read TGCAGCGTTCGGTCCGAGGGGACTGAAGCTTTCTTT. As protein: CSVRSEGTEAFF.